This T cell receptor beta chain was retrieved from a study of Graves' ophthalmopathy and Graves' hyperthyroidism. General study points: Sensitivity reached approximately 71% and specificity 72% to 80% when the model predicted ophthalmopathy progression.

The evidence that diagnosis relied on was clinical symptoms, serum thyroxine, TRAb, thyroid ultrasound and orbital computed tomography. As the starting material, approximately 10 ml of fresh peripheral blood yielded the PBMCs. CDR3 size: 12 residues. Trimming stripped 5 bases from V and 5 bases from J, with 10 bases between. From germline, CDR1 is MDHEN and CDR2 SYDVKM. Amplification of the TCR beta CDR3 regions used RNA transcripts (as template). HTBI primers were employed in first-round RT-PCR, then a second-round multiplex PCR followed. Via MiXCR, TCRdb re-called the multiplex PCR reads, giving one row per CDR3 protein. The repertoire holds around 400,000 distinct CDR3 sequences, with around 16% as singletons. This clonotype was observed many times. The antigen is undetermined.

The V call is TRBV28, the J call TRBJ2-7; D is possibly TRBD1 (6 bases). The source of this sequence is a woman aged 18-29 years with Graves' ophthalmopathy. The material sequenced was peripheral blood. This chain's CDR3 is CASSKQGHEQYF. DNA of the CDR3: TGTGCCAGCAGTAAACAGGGCCACGAGCAGTACTTC.